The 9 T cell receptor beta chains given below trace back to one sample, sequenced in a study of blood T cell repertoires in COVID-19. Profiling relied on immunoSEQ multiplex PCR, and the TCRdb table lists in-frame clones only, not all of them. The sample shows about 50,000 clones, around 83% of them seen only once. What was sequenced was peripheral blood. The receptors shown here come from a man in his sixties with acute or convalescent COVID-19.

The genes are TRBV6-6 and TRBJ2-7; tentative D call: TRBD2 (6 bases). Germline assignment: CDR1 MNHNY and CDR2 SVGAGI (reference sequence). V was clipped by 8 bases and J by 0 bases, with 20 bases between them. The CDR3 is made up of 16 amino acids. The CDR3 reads CASRTRPGESSYEQYF. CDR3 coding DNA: TGTGCCAGCCGGACTCGGCCGGGAGAGAGCTCCTACGAGCAGTACTTC.

The CDR3: CATSDPGGGREETQYF. CDR3 nucleotides: TGTGCCACCAGTGACCCGGGGGGGGGCCGGGAAGAGACCCAGTACTTC. The chain links TRBV24-1 to TRBJ2-5; the match to TRBD2 covers 8 bases. CDR3 length: 16 amino acids. The V gene end was trimmed by 4 bases and the J gene end by 3 bases; junction bases not matched to a gene: 9. Germline assignment: CDR1 KGHDR and CDR2 SFDVKD.

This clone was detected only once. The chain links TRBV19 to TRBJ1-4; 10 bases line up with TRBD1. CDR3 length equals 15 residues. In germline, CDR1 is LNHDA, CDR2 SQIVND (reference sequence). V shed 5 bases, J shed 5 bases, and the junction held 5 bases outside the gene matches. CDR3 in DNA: TGTGCCAGTAGTCCCTGGGACAGGGGAAATGAAAAACTGTTTTTT. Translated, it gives CASSPWDRGNEKLFF.

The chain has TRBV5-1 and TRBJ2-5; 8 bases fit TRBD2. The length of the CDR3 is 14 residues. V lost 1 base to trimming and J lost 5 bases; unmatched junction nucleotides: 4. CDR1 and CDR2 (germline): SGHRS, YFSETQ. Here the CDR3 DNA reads TGCGCCAGCAGCTTGCAGCGGGAGCAGGAGACCCAGTACTTC. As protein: CASSLQREQETQYF. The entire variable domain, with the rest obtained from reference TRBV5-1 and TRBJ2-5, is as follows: KAGVTQTPRYLIKTRGQQVTLSCSPISGHRSVSWYQQTPGQGLQFLFEYFSETQRNKGNFPGRFSGRQFSNSRSEMNVSTLELGDSALYLCASSLQREQETQYFGPGTRLLVL.

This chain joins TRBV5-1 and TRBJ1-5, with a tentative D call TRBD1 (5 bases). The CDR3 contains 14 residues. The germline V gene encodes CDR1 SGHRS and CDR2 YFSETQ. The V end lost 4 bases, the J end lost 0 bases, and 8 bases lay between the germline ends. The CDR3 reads CASSLDSSNQPQHF. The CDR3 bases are TGCGCCAGCAGCCTAGACAGTAGCAATCAGCCCCAGCATTTT.

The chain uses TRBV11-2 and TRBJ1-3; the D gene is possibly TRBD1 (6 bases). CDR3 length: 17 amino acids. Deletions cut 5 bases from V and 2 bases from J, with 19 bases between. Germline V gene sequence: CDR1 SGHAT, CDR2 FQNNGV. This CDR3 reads CASSPRAGARPGNTIYF. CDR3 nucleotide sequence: TGTGCCAGCAGCCCTCGTGCGGGGGCTCGGCCTGGAAACACCATATATTTT.

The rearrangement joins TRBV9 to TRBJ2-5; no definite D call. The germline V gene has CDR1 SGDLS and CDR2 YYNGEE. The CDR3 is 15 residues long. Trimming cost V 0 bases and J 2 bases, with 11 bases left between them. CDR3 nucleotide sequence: TGTGCCAGCAGCGTAGCCCTAGGCCGTCAAGAGACCCAGTACTTC. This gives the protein CASSVALGRQETQYF.

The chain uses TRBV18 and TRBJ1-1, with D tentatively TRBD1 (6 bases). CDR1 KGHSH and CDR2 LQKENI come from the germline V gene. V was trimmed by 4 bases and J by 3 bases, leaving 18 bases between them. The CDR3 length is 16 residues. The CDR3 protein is CASSRTVLSMDTEAFF. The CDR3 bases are TGTGCCAGCTCACGGACAGTCCTAAGTATGGACACTGAAGCTTTCTTT.

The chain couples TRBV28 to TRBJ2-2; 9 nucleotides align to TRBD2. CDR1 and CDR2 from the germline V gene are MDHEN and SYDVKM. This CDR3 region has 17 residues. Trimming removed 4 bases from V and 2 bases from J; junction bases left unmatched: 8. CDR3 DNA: TGTGCCAGCAGTTGGAACGGCGGGAGGGCCAACACCGGGGAGCTGTTTTTT. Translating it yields CASSWNGGRANTGELFF. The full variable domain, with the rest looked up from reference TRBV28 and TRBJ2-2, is DVKVTQSSRYLVKRTGEKVFLECVQDMDHENMFWYRQDPGLGLRLIYFSYDVKMKEKGDIPEGYSVSREKKERFSLILESASTNQTSMYLCASSWNGGRANTGELFFGEGSRLTVL.